Included here is one TCR beta chain sequence, with context. This sample stems from a study of blood T cell repertoires in COVID-19. CDR1 SGHTA and CDR2 FQGNSA come from the germline V gene. V lost 5 bases to trimming and J lost 5 bases, with 13 bases between them. This CDR3 comprises 14 residues. Sequencing was performed with immunoSEQ multiplex PCR; in TCRdb, only in-frame clones are kept and a portion is missing. The sample holds roughly 180,000 clones, 70% to 90% seen once. The source material was peripheral blood. The genes are TRBV7-2 and TRBJ2-1, with D possibly being TRBD1 (6 bases). The receptor was derived from a woman between 45 and 65 years old with COVID-19, enrolled during active disease. The CDR3 loop reads CASSVRDTDNEQFF. DNA of the CDR3: TGTGCCAGCAGCGTCCGGGACACCGACAATGAGCAGTTCTTC.